This TCR beta chain stems from a study of OX40 agonist ivuxolimab in advanced cancers. The wider study: Ivuxolimab, an antibody that agonizes OX40 (CD134), was administered to the patients.

In the case of this clone: Its antigen is unidentified.

Study-wide results and caveats: CD4+ T cells averaged fewer expanded clones than CD8+ T cells.

Only in-frame clones appear in the TCRdb table, and some are missing; sequencing was by immunoSEQ multiplex PCR. The sample contains roughly 93,000 clones, about 91% of which appear only once. Sampling times: baseline, cycle 4 day 1, cycle 7 day 1. In germline, CDR1 is SGHNT, CDR2 YYREEE (reference sequence). The length of the CDR3 is 14 residues. Trimming removed 2 bases at V and 3 bases at J, with 12 bases between. The chain carries TRBV5-4 and TRBJ2-7; weak D call: TRBD1 (5 bases). The sample was CD4+ or CD8+ T cells sorted from blood, taken in a trial of the OX40 agonist ivuxolimab. This clonotype originated in an adult with an advanced solid tumor such as melanoma, head and neck, liver or kidney cancer. CDR3 in amino acids: CASSFGQGYYEQYF. As DNA, the CDR3 is TGTGCCAGCAGCTTCGGACAAGGATACTACGAGCAGTACTTC.